A single sample gave rise to the 27 T cell receptor beta chains below, sequenced in a study of blood T cell repertoires in COVID-19. Sequenced by immunoSEQ multiplex PCR; TCRdb stores in-frame clones only, minus some. Among about 41,000 clones listed, 87% were seen once. Sequences were obtained from peripheral blood. The source of these receptors is a man aged 55 to 70 with acute or convalescent COVID-19.

The V call is TRBV7-8, the J call TRBJ2-1; a weak D match, TRBD1 (8 bases). The germline CDR1 and CDR2 sequences are SGHVS and FQNEAQ. V lost 4 bases and J 9 bases, leaving 31 bases between the germline ends. This CDR3 contains 19 residues. This chain's CDR3 is CASSSLDYHRGGSGGEQFF. CDR3 in DNA: TGTGCCAGCAGCTCCCTAGATTACCACAGGGGGGGGAGCGGAGGTGAGCAGTTCTTC.

The table lists this clone with a few counts. The chain links TRBV11-2 to TRBJ1-5, with D possibly TRBD1 on 5 matching bases. This CDR3 spans 17 amino acids. Germline assignment: CDR1 SGHAT and CDR2 FQNNGV. Trimming shortened V by 9 bases and J by 0 bases, and 21 bases separated the two germline ends. The CDR3: CASHDSHKLYSNQPQHF. CDR3 nucleotide sequence: TGTGCCAGTCATGACAGCCACAAATTGTATAGCAATCAGCCCCAGCATTTT.

The chain links TRBV4-3 to TRBJ1-2, with unresolved D. The CDR3 spans 13 residues. Trimming pared 0 bases from V and 7 bases from J, leaving 9 bases between. The germline CDR1 and CDR2 sequences are LGHNA and YSLEER. Written as DNA, the CDR3 is TGCGCCAGCAGCCAAGACAGGTTCGGTGGCTACACCTTC. It translates to CASSQDRFGGYTF.

V gene TRBV7-3 combines with J gene TRBJ2-3, with D possibly TRBD1 on 5 matching bases. The ends were cut back, 1 base at V and 1 base at J, with 6 bases in the middle. The CDR3 consists of 14 residues. The V gene's germline CDR1 is SGHTA and CDR2 FQGTGA. The CDR3 sequence: CASSLRGGTDTQYF. The DNA of the CDR3 is TGTGCCAGCAGCTTAAGGGGCGGCACAGATACGCAGTATTTT. Variable domain in full (rest from reference TRBV7-3 and TRBJ2-3): GAGVSQTPSNKVTEKGKYVELRCDPISGHTALYWYRQSLGQGPEFLIYFQGTGAADDSGLPNDRFFAVRPEGSVSTLKIQRTERGDSAVYLCASSLRGGTDTQYFGPGTRLTVL.

The chain couples TRBV2 to TRBJ2-1; D perhaps matches TRBD1 (6 bases). The germline V gene encodes CDR1 SNHLY and CDR2 FYNNEI. The CDR3 loop spans 15 amino acids. Trimming took off 0 bases at V and 4 bases at J, with 10 bases between the two ends. The CDR3 DNA follows: TGTGCCAGCAGTGAAGCTGGACAGTTTTACAATGAGCAGTTCTTC. Protein sequence: CASSEAGQFYNEQFF. Full variable domain (outside the CDR3, taken from reference TRBV2 and TRBJ2-1): EPEVTQTPSHQVTQMGQEVILRCVPISNHLYFYWYRQILGQKVEFLVSFYNNEISEKSEIFDDQFSVERPDGSNFTLKIRSTKLEDSAMYFCASSEAGQFYNEQFFGPGTRLTVL.

This clone has only one observation. The chain carries TRBV29-1 and TRBJ2-3, with TRBD2 matching 8 bases. With 1 base clipped from V and 8 bases from J, the junction kept 14 bases outside the gene matches. CDR3 length: 16 residues. Germline V gives CDR1 SQVTM, CDR2 ANQGSEA. DNA for the CDR3: TGCAGCGTTGAAGGGGAGCGGGGGTTAACTTTAGGTACGCAGTATTTT. As protein: CSVEGERGLTLGTQYF.

The chain carries TRBV10-3 and TRBJ2-2; D is possibly TRBD2 (5 bases). The CDR3 consists of 14 residues. CDR1 ENHRY and CDR2 SYGVKD come from the germline V gene. The ends were cut back, 8 bases at V and 2 bases at J, with 12 bases in the middle. CDR3 nucleotides: TGTGCCATCGCGGCGGAGGTAAACACCGGGGAGCTGTTTTTT. Protein: CAIAAEVNTGELFF.

CDR3 region: CASSLRVELNGNTEAFF. The CDR3 region has the DNA TGTGCCAGCAGTCTGAGGGTTGAGCTAAACGGGAACACTGAAGCTTTCTTT. The chain recombines TRBV27 with TRBJ1-1, with no clear D. The V end lost 5 bases, the J end lost 1 base, and 20 bases lay between the germline ends. The CDR3 extends over 17 amino acids. Germline assignment: CDR1 MNHEY and CDR2 SMNVEV (reference sequence).

The chain is built from TRBV6-5 and TRBJ2-2; tentative D call: TRBD2 (5 bases). CDR3 length: 15 amino acids. From germline, CDR1 is MNHEY and CDR2 SVGAGI. Trimming cost V 2 bases and J 3 bases, with 10 bases left between them. CDR3 sequence reads: CASSYSGGDTGELFF. As DNA, the CDR3 is TGTGCCAGCAGTTACAGTGGAGGAGACACCGGGGAGCTGTTTTTT.

V usage is TRBV13 and J usage is TRBJ2-7; 8 bases fit TRBD1. The germline V gene encodes CDR1 PRHDT and CDR2 FYEKMQ (reference sequence). This CDR3 is built from 15 residues. The trim removed 5 bases at V and 2 bases at J, leaving 8 bases unmatched. The CDR3 protein is CASSPRQGNPYEQYF. The CDR3 nucleotides read TGTGCCAGCAGCCCACGACAGGGGAACCCCTACGAGCAGTACTTC.

The chain recombines TRBV5-4 with TRBJ1-6; 7 bases agree with TRBD1. Trimming cost V 4 bases and J 5 bases; bases outside gene matches: 9. The CDR3 spans 16 residues. Germline V gene data show CDR1 as SGHNT and CDR2 as YYREEE (reference sequence). This chain's CDR3 is CASSADRQSDNSPLHF. The DNA for the CDR3 is TGTGCCAGCAGCGCGGACAGGCAGTCTGATAATTCACCCCTCCACTTT.

Here the CDR3 reads CASSSGDTDTQYF. CDR3 coding DNA: TGTGCCAGCAGTAGCGGGGATACAGATACGCAGTATTTT. V gene TRBV6-4 combines with J gene TRBJ2-3; TRBD2 aligns across 7 bases. Germline assignment: CDR1 MRHNA and CDR2 SNTAGT. J gave up 3 bases and V 5 bases, and 2 bases lay outside the gene matches. The CDR3 spans 13 residues.

J is TRBJ2-1 and V is TRBV12-3 or TRBV12-4; no definite D call. Trimming shortened V by 5 bases and J by 6 bases, and 8 bases separated the two germline ends. The CDR3 consists of 12 residues. CDR3 nucleotides: TGTGCCAGCAGTCTTCCTCTCAATGAGCAGTTCTTC. It specifies CASSLPLNEQFF.

In this sample, this clone turned up once. CDR3: CASSQDLGAAYGYTF. CDR3 DNA sequence: TGCGCCAGCAGCCAAGATCTGGGGGCTGCCTATGGCTACACCTTC. The chain links TRBV4-3 to TRBJ1-2, with a tentative D call TRBD1 (6 bases). The CDR3 consists of 15 residues. Deletions cut 0 bases from V and 4 bases from J, with 12 bases between. Germline CDR1 and CDR2: LGHNA and YSLEER.

The gene calls are TRBV6-5 and TRBJ1-2; TRBD1 agrees at 10 bases. J gave up 4 bases and V 6 bases, and 5 bases lay outside the gene matches. The CDR3 consists of 14 residues. Germline V lookup: CDR1 MNHEY, CDR2 SVGAGI. The CDR3, as DNA: TGTGCCAGCAGCCGACAGGGGGCAGGCTATGGCTACACCTTC. Translation gives CASSRQGAGYGYTF.

This clone was seen a few times. The chain couples TRBV5-1 to TRBJ2-1; D may be TRBD1 (5 bases). Per germline, CDR1 SGHRS and CDR2 YFSETQ. Trimming shortened V by 0 bases and J by 14 bases, and 12 bases separated the two germline ends. The CDR3 loop spans 12 amino acids. CDR3 protein: CASSLGSRVKFF. The CDR3, as DNA: TGCGCCAGCAGCTTGGGCTCCAGGGTGAAGTTCTTC.

The V gene is TRBV21-1, the J gene TRBJ2-1; the table names TRBD2, a call not compared with the DNA. TRBV21-1 constitutes a pseudogene. The CDR3 is 15 residues long. DNA for the CDR3: TGTGCCAGCAGCATGGGACTAGCGGGGGTTAATGAGCAGTTCTTC. Residues: CASSMGLAGVNEQFF.

The V call is TRBV3-1 (or the pseudogene TRBV3-2), the J call TRBJ2-1, with D possibly being TRBD1 (6 bases). The CDR3 runs 14 residues. From germline, CDR1 is LGHDT and CDR2 YNNKEL (reference sequence). Trimming shortened V by 0 bases and J by 13 bases, and 16 bases separated the two germline ends. The CDR3 loop is CASSQDLRTVTQFF. DNA of the CDR3: TGTGCCAGCAGCCAAGATCTGCGGACAGTGACTCAGTTCTTC.

The chain uses TRBV11-1 and TRBJ1-2; tentatively, D is TRBD1 (6 bases). V lost 3 bases and J lost 7, with 18 bases in between. The CDR3 is 15 amino acids. Germline CDR1 SGHAT, CDR2 FQDESV (reference sequence). The CDR3 coding sequence is TGTGCCAGCAGCTTGGGGCTGAGGGGGTGCGGTGGCTACACCTTC. Its protein product is CASSLGLRGCGGYTF.

V gene TRBV5-4 combines with J gene TRBJ1-6, with D perhaps matching TRBD1 (5 bases). Trimming pared 4 bases from V and 0 bases from J, leaving 17 bases between. Germline V gene sequence: CDR1 SGHNT, CDR2 YYREEE (reference sequence). The CDR3 has 18 amino acids. Here the CDR3 reads CASSRQGAMSSYNSPLHF. In nucleotides, the CDR3 is TGTGCCAGCAGCCGTCAAGGGGCTATGAGCTCCTATAATTCACCCCTCCACTTT. Drawing the rest from reference TRBV5-4 and TRBJ1-6, the complete variable domain is ETGVTQSPTHLIKTRGQQVTLRCSSQSGHNTVSWYQQALGQGPQFIFQYYREEENGRGNFPPRFSGLQFPNYSSELNVNALELDDSALYLCASSRQGAMSSYNSPLHFGNGTRLTVT.

This clone appeared a few times. Other DNA sequences in the same sample also yield this CDR3. The rearrangement uses TRBV25-1 and TRBJ1-1; weak D call: TRBD1 (6 bases). The V gene lost 4 bases and the J gene lost 0 bases, with 9 bases spanning the gap. CDR1 and CDR2 (germline): MGHDK, SYGVNS. The CDR3 sequence is 14 residues long. CDR3 in amino acids: CASSVTGMNTEAFF. In DNA, the CDR3 is TGTGCCAGCAGTGTGACAGGCATGAACACTGAAGCTTTCTTT.

The chain uses TRBV19 and TRBJ1-2, with 9 bases matching TRBD1. V was pared by 0 bases and J by 8 bases, with 7 bases of the junction left unmatched. The CDR3 has 15 residues. Germline V gives CDR1 LNHDA, CDR2 SQIVND (reference sequence). CDR3 sequence reads: CASSIDGTGIRGYTF. CDR3 coding DNA: TGTGCCAGTAGTATAGACGGGACAGGGATAAGGGGCTACACCTTC.

This chain connects TRBV19 to TRBJ1-2, with a possible D match to TRBD1 (6 bases). The CDR3 length is 14 residues. The germline V gene has CDR1 LNHDA and CDR2 SQIVND (reference sequence). V was trimmed by 4 bases and J by 7 bases, leaving 16 bases between them. CDR3 sequence: CASSKGQGLVGYTF. The CDR3 nucleotides are TGTGCCAGTAGTAAAGGGCAGGGGCTGGTTGGCTACACCTTC.

The chain joins TRBV6-2 or TRBV6-3 to TRBJ1-6; D is uncertain. V was pared by 4 bases and J by 16 bases, with 14 bases between. The CDR3 runs 12 residues. Germline V gives CDR1 MNHEY, CDR2 SVGEGT. CDR3 loop: CASSSPGRLLHF. Written as DNA, the CDR3 is TGTGCCAGCAGTTCCCCGGGGAGACTACTCCACTTT.

The chain is built from TRBV18 and TRBJ1-4; 7 bases align to TRBD1. The CDR3 has 14 residues. Germline V CDR1 and CDR2: KGHSH, LQKENI. J was trimmed by 7 bases and V by 5 bases; bases with no gene match: 7. The CDR3: CASSTDRESEKLFF. The CDR3 nucleotides are TGTGCCAGCTCAACCGACAGGGAAAGTGAAAAACTGTTTTTT.

V usage is TRBV12-3 or TRBV12-4 and J usage is TRBJ1-4; D ambiguous. The CDR3 is 13 residues long. V was pared by 4 bases and J by 7 bases, with 10 bases between. The CDR3 DNA reads TGTGCCAGCAGTTGGGTGTCGGGTGAAAAACTGTTTTTT. Protein: CASSWVSGEKLFF.

The rearrangement uses TRBV19 and TRBJ1-1, with D uncertain. The V end lost 3 bases, the J end lost 7 bases, and 15 bases lay between the germline ends. The length of the CDR3 is 14 residues. Germline assignment: CDR1 LNHDA and CDR2 SQIVND (reference sequence). The CDR3 nucleotides read TGTGCCAGTAGTATCTACACGGGGTACGGTGAAGCTTTCTTT. It encodes CASSIYTGYGEAFF.